Listed here are 7 T cell receptor beta chains from one sample, sequenced in a study of cytomegalovirus exposure and HLA in healthy donors. Vbeta (60) and Jbeta (13) primers were used in the PCR. Generated by immunoSEQ multiplex PCR, the TCRdb table keeps only in-frame clones and is missing some. The sample carries about 120,000 clones, approximately 84% recorded once. The sequenced material came from PBMCs. These receptors all stem from a man aged 50 to 59 in good health and CMV-seronegative.

The chain joins TRBV14 to TRBJ1-2; 9 bases map to TRBD1. The CDR3 is 16 residues long. Losses at the gene ends were 1 base for V and 4 bases for J; bases not matched to a gene: 7. Germline V gives CDR1 SGHDN, CDR2 FVKESK. CDR3: CASSQVGTGRPYGYTF. The CDR3 DNA sequence: TGTGCCAGCAGCCAAGTGGGGACAGGGAGGCCCTATGGCTACACCTTC. The full variable domain, with the rest looked up from reference TRBV14 and TRBJ1-2, is EAGVTQFPSHSVIEKGQTVTLRCDPISGHDNLYWYRRVMGKEIKFLLHFVKESKQDESGMPNNRFLAERTGGTYSTLKVQPAELEDSGVYFCASSQVGTGRPYGYTFGSGTRLTVV.

This clone showed up just once. The rearrangement links TRBV28 to TRBJ2-2, with a tentative D call TRBD1 (7 bases). The germline CDR1 and CDR2 sequences are MDHEN and SYDVKM. This CDR3 has 17 residues. V was clipped by 1 base and J by 0 bases, with 12 bases between them. The CDR3 reads CASSLSGGLPNTGELFF. The CDR3, as DNA: TGTGCCAGCAGTTTATCAGGGGGACTCCCGAACACCGGGGAGCTGTTTTTT.

V gene TRBV5-1 combines with J gene TRBJ2-1, with TRBD2 matching 13 bases. V shed 0 bases and J 7 bases; nucleotides not matched to a gene: 4. The CDR3 covers 16 residues. CDR1 and CDR2 from the germline V gene are SGHRS and YFSETQ. CDR3 nucleotide sequence: TGCGCCAGCAGCTTGGGACTAGCGGGAGGTGATAATGAGCAGTTCTTC. Translation: CASSLGLAGGDNEQFF.

Details on this clone: In the same sample, other DNA sequences code for this CDR3. The chain recombines TRBV5-1 with TRBJ2-1; TRBD2 matches 7 bases. Germline loops: CDR1 SGHRS, CDR2 YFSETQ. The CDR3 length is 15 residues. V trimming: 0 bases; J trimming: 0 bases; junction bases outside the gene matches: 0. The CDR3 is CASSLGGSSYNEQFF. In DNA, the CDR3 is TGCGCCAGCAGCTTGGGCGGGAGCTCCTACAATGAGCAGTTCTTC. Drawing the rest from reference TRBV5-1 and TRBJ2-1, the complete variable domain is KAGVTQTPRYLIKTRGQQVTLSCSPISGHRSVSWYQQTPGQGLQFLFEYFSETQRNKGNFPGRFSGRQFSNSRSEMNVSTLELGDSALYLCASSLGGSSYNEQFFGPGTRLTVL.

The chain carries TRBV5-4 and TRBJ2-5; maybe TRBD1 (6 bases). Germline CDR1 is SGHNT and CDR2 is YYREEE (reference sequence). V shed 4 bases and J shed 1 base, with 14 bases lying between them. This CDR3 spans 15 amino acids. CDR3 loop: CASSTELGAQETQYF. As DNA, the CDR3 is TGTGCCAGCAGCACGGAATTGGGGGCCCAAGAGACCCAGTACTTC.

The J gene is TRBJ2-2, the V gene TRBV4-2; 8 bases agree with TRBD2. V shed 0 bases, J shed 6 bases, and the junction held 12 bases outside the gene matches. Germline V lookup: CDR1 LGHNA, CDR2 YNFKEQ. This CDR3 has 18 amino acids. The CDR3 DNA reads as TGTGCCAGCAGCCAAGAACCTTTCGGGGGGGGGTTGGCCGGGGAGCTGTTTTTT. This codes for CASSQEPFGGGLAGELFF.

This clone was observed a single time. The J gene is TRBJ2-1, the V gene TRBV7-2; D might be TRBD1 (6 bases). The germline V and J ends were trimmed by 6 bases and 8 bases, with 17 bases remaining between them. The CDR3 has 14 residues. From germline, CDR1 is SGHTA and CDR2 FQGNSA. For the CDR3, the DNA is TGTGCCAGCAGTCCCAACCCAGGGGATTATGAGCAGTTCTTC. As protein: CASSPNPGDYEQFF.